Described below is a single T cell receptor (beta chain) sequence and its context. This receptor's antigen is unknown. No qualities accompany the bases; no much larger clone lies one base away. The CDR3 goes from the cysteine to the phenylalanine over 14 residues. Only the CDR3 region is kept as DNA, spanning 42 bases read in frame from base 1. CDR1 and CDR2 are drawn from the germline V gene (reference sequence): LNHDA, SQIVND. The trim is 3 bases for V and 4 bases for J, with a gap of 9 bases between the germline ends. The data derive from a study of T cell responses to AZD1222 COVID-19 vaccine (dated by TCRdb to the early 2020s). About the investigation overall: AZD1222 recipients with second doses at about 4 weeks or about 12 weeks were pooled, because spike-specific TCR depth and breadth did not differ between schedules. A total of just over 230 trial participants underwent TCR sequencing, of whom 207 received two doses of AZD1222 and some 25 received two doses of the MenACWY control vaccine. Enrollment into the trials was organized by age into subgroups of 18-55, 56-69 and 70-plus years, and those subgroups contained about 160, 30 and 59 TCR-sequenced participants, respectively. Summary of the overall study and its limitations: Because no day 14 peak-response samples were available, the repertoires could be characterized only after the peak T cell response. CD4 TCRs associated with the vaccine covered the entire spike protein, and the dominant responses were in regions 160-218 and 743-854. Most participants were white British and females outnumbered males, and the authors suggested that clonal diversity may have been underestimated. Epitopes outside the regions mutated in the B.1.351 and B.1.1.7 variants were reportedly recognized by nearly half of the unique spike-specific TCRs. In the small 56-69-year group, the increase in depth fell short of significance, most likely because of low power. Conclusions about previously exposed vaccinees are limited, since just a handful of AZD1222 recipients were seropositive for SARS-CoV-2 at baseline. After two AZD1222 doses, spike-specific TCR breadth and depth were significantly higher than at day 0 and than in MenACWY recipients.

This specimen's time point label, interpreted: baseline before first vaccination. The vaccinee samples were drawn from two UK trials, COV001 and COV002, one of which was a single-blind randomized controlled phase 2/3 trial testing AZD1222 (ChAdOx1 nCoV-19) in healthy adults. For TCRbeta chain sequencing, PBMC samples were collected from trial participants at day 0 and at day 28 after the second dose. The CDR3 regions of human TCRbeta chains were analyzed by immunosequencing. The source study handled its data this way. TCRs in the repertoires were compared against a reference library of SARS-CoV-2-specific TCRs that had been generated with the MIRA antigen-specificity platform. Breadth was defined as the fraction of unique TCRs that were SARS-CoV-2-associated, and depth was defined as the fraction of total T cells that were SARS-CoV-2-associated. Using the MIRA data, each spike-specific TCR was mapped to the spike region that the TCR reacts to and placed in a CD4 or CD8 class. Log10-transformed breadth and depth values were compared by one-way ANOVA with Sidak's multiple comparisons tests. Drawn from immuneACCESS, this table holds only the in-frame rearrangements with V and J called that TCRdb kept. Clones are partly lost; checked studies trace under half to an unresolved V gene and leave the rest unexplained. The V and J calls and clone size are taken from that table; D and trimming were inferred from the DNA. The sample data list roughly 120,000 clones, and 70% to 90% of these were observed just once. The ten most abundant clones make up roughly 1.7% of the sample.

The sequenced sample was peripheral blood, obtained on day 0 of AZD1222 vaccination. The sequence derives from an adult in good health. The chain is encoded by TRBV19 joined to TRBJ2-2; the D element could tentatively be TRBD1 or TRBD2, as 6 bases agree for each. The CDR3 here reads CASSIGGGTGELFF. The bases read TGTGCCAGTAGTATTGGAGGGGGCACCGGGGAGCTGTTTTTT. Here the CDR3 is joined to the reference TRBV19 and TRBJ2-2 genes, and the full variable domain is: DGGITQSPKYLFRKEGQNVTLSCEQNLNHDAMYWYRQDPGQGLRLIYYSQIVNDFQKGDIAEGYSVSREKKESFPLTVTSAQKNPTAFYLCASSIGGGTGELFFGEGSRLTVL.